Below are 8 T cell receptor beta chains sequenced from a single sample in a study of cytomegalovirus exposure and HLA in healthy donors. Clones were sequenced by immunoSEQ multiplex PCR, and TCRdb holds only the in-frame ones, with some missing. The sample yields some 84,000 clones, around 90% seen once. Sequencing input: PBMCs. All receptors come from a young man in good health and CMV-seronegative.

The chain uses TRBV18 and TRBJ1-2; maybe TRBD1 (5 bases). The CDR3 has 13 amino acids. Germline CDR1 KGHSH, CDR2 LQKENI. Trimming cost V 5 bases and J 2 bases, with 9 bases left between them. DNA of the CDR3: TGTGCCAGCTCATCGGACATAAACTATGGCTACACCTTC. Translating gives CASSSDINYGYTF.

The CDR3 nucleotides are TGTGCCAGCGCCGGGACAGGGTTAAGGAATGAGCAGTTCTTC. This codes for CASAGTGLRNEQFF. The chain links TRBV7-9 to TRBJ2-1; 9 bases are shared with TRBD1. Germline trimming cut 8 bases from V and 7 bases from J; bases unmatched to any gene: 9. The CDR3 is 14 amino acids. Germline CDR1 SEHNR, CDR2 FQNEAQ (reference sequence). Filled out from reference TRBV7-9 and TRBJ2-1, the complete variable domain reads DTGVSQNPRHKITKRGQNVTFRCDPISEHNRLYWYRQTLGQGPEFLTYFQNEAQLEKSRLLSDRFSAERPKGSFSTLEIQRTEQGDSAMYLCASAGTGLRNEQFFGPGTRLTVL.

V gene TRBV18 combines with J gene TRBJ2-3; D is possibly TRBD2 (5 bases). V was clipped by 5 bases and J by 0 bases, with 9 bases between them. CDR1 KGHSH and CDR2 LQKENI come from the germline V gene. CDR3 length: 14 residues. DNA of the CDR3: TGTGCCAGCTCATCCCGGGATAGCACAGATACGCAGTATTTT. Its protein is CASSSRDSTDTQYF. Full variable domain (missing parts from reference TRBV18 and TRBJ2-3): NAGVMQNPRHLVRRRGQEARLRCSPMKGHSHVYWYRQLPEEGLKFMVYLQKENIIDESGMPKERFSAEFPKEGPSILRIQQVVRGDSAAYFCASSSRDSTDTQYFGPGTRLTVL.

The V call is TRBV10-2, the J call TRBJ2-1; D is ambiguous. Germline lookup yields CDR1 WSHSY and CDR2 SAAADI. The V end was cut by 6 bases, the J end by 5 bases, with 8 bases between. This CDR3 is 12 amino acids long. The CDR3 spells CASRPDNNEQFF. The CDR3 nucleotides are TGCGCCAGCAGACCCGACAACAATGAGCAGTTCTTC.

This clone was detected once. This chain joins TRBV19 and TRBJ2-2, with D perhaps matching TRBD1 (5 bases). Trimming took off 7 bases at V and 7 bases at J, with 22 bases between the two ends. The CDR3 is made up of 16 amino acids. The germline V gene encodes CDR1 LNHDA and CDR2 SQIVND (reference sequence). The CDR3 loop reads CASTKPGSQHVGELFF. Here the CDR3 DNA reads TGTGCCAGTACCAAACCAGGGTCCCAACATGTCGGGGAGCTGTTTTTT.

The chain combines TRBV9 with TRBJ2-3; 9 bases fit TRBD1. Germline V gene data show CDR1 as SGDLS and CDR2 as YYNGEE. The CDR3 runs to 16 residues. With V trimmed by 3 bases and J by 6 bases, 11 bases remained unmatched. In nucleotides, the CDR3 is TGTGCCAGCAGCGAGACCGGGACAGGGTATCGGGATACGCAGTATTTT. It specifies CASSETGTGYRDTQYF.

The V call is TRBV27, the J call TRBJ2-3; TRBD1 is a possible D gene (5 bases). The CDR3 covers 16 residues. Germline values: CDR1 MNHEY, CDR2 SMNVEV (reference sequence). V lost 6 bases, J lost 0 bases, and 16 bases lay in between. The CDR3 loop reads CASRGSGQASTDTQYF. The CDR3 nucleotides are TGTGCCAGCAGGGGTAGTGGACAAGCTAGCACAGATACGCAGTATTTT.

V gene TRBV6-4 combines with J gene TRBJ2-1, with D maybe TRBD2 (5 bases). The CDR3 consists of 16 residues. The V and J ends lost 0 bases and 1 base respectively, with 10 bases between them. Germline-derived CDR1 and CDR2 are MRHNA and SNTAGT. The CDR3 here is CASSDSASQSYNEQFF. In DNA form, the CDR3 reads TGTGCCAGCAGTGACTCGGCTAGCCAGTCCTACAATGAGCAGTTCTTC.